Given below is one TCR beta chain in context. Its antigen is unknown. The treatment is: approximately nine-day PBMC culture with coronavirus spike peptide pools or control peptides (ViraFEST assay). These data come from a study of vaccination and CD4 T cells after COVID-19. Trimming at V came to 5 bases and at J to 5 bases, leaving 11 bases not matched to a gene. This CDR3 contains 16 residues. Germline V gives CDR1 MGHRA, CDR2 YSYEKL. The Oncomine TCR Beta short-read assay was what sequenced the DNA obtained from cultured CD4+ T cells. TCRdb analysed the PCR reads with MiXCR anew, one entry per CDR3 protein. The sample holds approximately 11,000 distinct CDR3 sequences, 64% seen once.

The clonotype was recovered from a human donor who had recovered from COVID-19. V and J are TRBV4-1 and TRBJ1-1; TRBD1 matches 10 bases. Input material: CD4+ T cells from blood, cultured in vitro. The chain's CDR3 is CASSLRLPDRGTEAFF. The CDR3 DNA reads TGCGCCAGCAGCTTGAGGCTACCGGACAGGGGGACTGAAGCTTTCTTT.